What follows describes a single T cell receptor (beta chain). The antigen this receptor binds is unknown. The germline V and J ends show losses of 8 bases and 3 bases respectively, and no gene match explains 2 bases of the junction. Via the germline V gene, CDR1 is SGHRS and CDR2 YFSETQ. Its CDR3 holds 13 amino acids, cysteine through phenylalanine. Only CDR3 DNA is held: 39 bases, read in frame from base 1. The cohort consisted of 650 to 850 healthy bone marrow donors. Cohort members were all nominally healthy when sampled, although unrecorded immune exposures were likely present. The donor tested CMV seronegative, placing the donor among the 350 to 400 seronegative members of the cohort. Every donor gave a peripheral blood sample, and the peripheral blood mononuclear cells from that sample were used for TCR beta sequencing. The Qiagen DNeasy Blood Extraction Kit was used to extract genomic DNA from the blood cell samples.

This entry comes from a study of cytomegalovirus exposure and HLA in healthy donors (TCRdb year 2017). Describing the broader study: According to an earlier analysis of several hundred of the donors, about 190 million T cells yielded 117 million unique TCR beta sequences and approximately 300 Gb of sequence data. Genome-wide SNP genotypes for about 65% of the 666 donors were used in a later genetic analysis, which treated that subset as a discovery cohort. The aim of the study was to test whether cataloging public T cell receptors could identify signatures of past pathogen exposure. Rather than using new phenotypic data, the later analysis identified candidate immune exposures from TCR beta sequences and from how often those sequences occurred across donors. Along with the approximately 650-subject first cohort, a separate validation cohort of 120 different subjects was used. In an earlier analysis of 500 to 650 of the donors, high-throughput TCR beta sequencing was used to judge whether each TCR beta V gene segment behaved as functional or pseudogenic. The study combined high-throughput TCR immunosequencing, statistical association of individual TCRs with disease status, and machine learning to predict cytomegalovirus infection status. HLA typing covered class I and class II loci at four-digit resolution. All discovery cohort repertoires had been generated using a single sequencing platform. Of the approximately 400 genotyped donors, 65% to 90% fell in the genetic ancestry cluster associated with self-reported Caucasian donors. About 310 gigabases of sequencing data and 70 million to 85 million unique TCR sequences were included in an early release covering 550 to 800 HLA-typed donors. The study used immunosequencing to profile the T cell repertoires of 666 subjects and linked those repertoires to cytomegalovirus serostatus. To study patterns of TCR occurrence, a later analysis re-analyzed previously published TCR beta repertoires from several hundred donors and added high-resolution HLA genotyping. Across 300 to 400 genotyped donors of the cohort, an average of about 240,000 unique TCR beta nucleotide sequences per donor were sequenced, and around 19% of those sequences were non-productive. Donor age, sex, ethnicity and CMV serostatus were compiled alongside the repertoire data. Because of strong linkage in the cohort, roughly five DR-DQ haplotypes were treated as single units for association and clustering. The number of donors typed differed by locus, with about 620-630 for A, B, C, DRB1 and DQB1, more than 500 for DQA1, 606 for DPA1, and some 440 for DPB1.

Results the study describes overall, beyond this receptor: A few of the identified cytomegalovirus-associated TCR beta chains were confirmed in vitro to be specific for cytomegalovirus antigens. Only TCR beta chains were sequenced in this cohort, and the absence of alpha or paired-chain data limited detectable features. Because HLA typing was missing for some donors at each locus, association tests included only the typed subset. According to a later analysis, TCR association rates differed among HLA loci, with DRB1 alleles showing the most associated TCRs and HLA-C alleles showing the fewest. The sequencing pipeline was judged likely to have produced a cluster of highly shared sequence variants as a technical artifact. CMV serostatus was the only immune exposure information available for the cohort. Assigning TCR associations to individual alleles was difficult when HLA alleles, especially DR and DQ, strongly co-occurred. Correlated functional status among segregating V segments might be attributable to linkage disequilibrium, but an unknown experimental factor could not be ruled out. A later analysis reported that several top co-occurrence clusters appeared linked to parvovirus B19, influenza, CMV and Epstein-Barr virus. Specific HLA alleles were associated with 18,000 or so TCR beta sequences at a false discovery rate of 0.05 in a later analysis. Most TCR sequences were observed very rarely across donors, whereas some public TCRs were present in many individuals. Compared with equally common non-associated chains, HLA-associated TCR beta chains in a later analysis were more clonally expanded and had lower generation probabilities. The authors suggested that the approach could potentially be extended to other disease states and immunological phenotypes. Compared with the approximately 670-donor mean, donors in an Asian-associated ancestry cluster had fewer N-insertions in productive TCRs, according to a later genetic analysis. According to a later analysis, most CMV-associated TCR beta chains appeared to be HLA-restricted, and the HLA associations seemed to be driven largely by CMV exposure. Presence/absence analyses assumed roughly uniform sequencing depth across donors, an assumption that may not hold. A further reported finding was that TCR beta sequences accurately predicted the HLA-A and HLA-B alleles for most subjects in the first cohort. In a later genetic analysis, a missense DCLRE1C variant was associated with V-gene and J-gene trimming of TCR beta chains, and the association was replicated in an independent cohort. Some IMGT-functional V segments, including TRBV6-2 and TRBV6-3, could not be told apart with the 87-base-pair reads, so those segments were excluded. Over 15 rarely observed V segments, including chromosome 9 orphons, were excluded from the earlier analysis of some 590 of the donors because counts were too low. The classifier was reported to diagnose cytomegalovirus status with high specificity and sensitivity in both the original cohort and the validation cohort. The study gave a list of about 150 TCR beta chains associated with cytomegalovirus. An earlier analysis of around 600 of the donors showed that most TCR beta V segments appeared in productive rearrangements either about 87% or about 30% of the time, which broadly matched IMGT annotations.

Libraries came from the immunoSEQ multiplex PCR assay. For the multiplex PCR, a mixture combining 60 forward primers for TCR Vbeta segments and 13 reverse primers for TCR Jbeta segments was used. A multiplex PCR assay on genomic DNA amplified the CDR3 region of rearranged TCR beta genes. On the Illumina HiSeq System, the amplified TCR beta libraries were sequenced as 87-base-pair reads. Regarding the original processing steps: A later analysis tallied roughly 80 million unique TCR beta chains across the 666 repertoires, and about 12 million of those chains were shared by two or more donors. To remove PCR and sequencing errors, raw reads were error-corrected and collapsed into unique sequences using a nearest-neighbor algorithm that merged closely related sequences. CDR3 sequences were aligned to IMGT reference sequences to assign V, D and J gene segments. Each retained sequence needed at least a six-nucleotide match to both a V gene segment and a J gene segment. A rearrangement was called productive if the CDR3 had no stop codons and remained in frame with V and J, and every other rearrangement was called non-productive. CDR3 was defined by IMGT convention, running from the second conserved V-encoded cysteine to the conserved J-encoded phenylalanine. In an earlier analysis of approximately 500 of the donors, sequences lacking an unambiguous match to a single V gene segment were excluded. In an earlier analysis of 500 to 750 of the donors, V segments were called functional above 56.7% productive rearrangements and were called segregating when the between-donor standard deviation exceeded 5%. A statistical classification framework was developed to diagnose cytomegalovirus status using the catalog of TCR beta chain sequences. In a later analysis, V and J genes were assigned by comparing TCR nucleotide sequences against IMGT/GENE-DB human TR gene sequences. In a later analysis, CDR3 sequences and most-parsimonious VDJ recombination scenarios were assigned using the TCRdist pipeline. In a later analysis, each TCR beta chain was defined by its CDR3 amino acid sequence together with its V-gene family, and reads without a unique V-gene family were excluded. A later analysis removed 592 highly shared, low-generation-probability nucleotide sequences to deal with suspected cross-contamination and a sequencing artifact. In a later analysis, a clonal expansion index was calculated for each public chain from normalized within-repertoire ranks of inferred template counts. Generation probabilities in a later analysis came from a VDJ recombination model fitted to out-of-frame rearrangements, and those results were checked against IGoR. In a later analysis, TCR-TCR, TCR-HLA and TCR-CMV co-occurrence was scored with hypergeometric tests, and a repertoire-size bias correction was applied to TCR pairs. In a later analysis, false discovery rates were estimated by permuting HLA or CMV assignments 20 times. In a later analysis, co-occurring TCRs were grouped using DBSCAN, with TCRdist sequence similarity added in when clustering inside HLA-allele-positive subsets. Repertoires with fewer than 30,000 or more than 120,000 public chains, plus five repertoires with anomalous nucleotide sharing, were excluded from co-occurrence clustering. TCRdb took this table from immuneACCESS and kept in-frame rearrangements with V and J called. Such tables lack part of the clones; where checked against another copy, unresolved V genes explain under half of the gap, and the rest is unexplained. That table is the source of V, J and clone size, and D and trimming were worked out from the DNA. The record for this sample contains 55,000 to 75,000 clones. 3% to 4% of the sample is taken by the ten largest.

The sequence joins TRBV5-1 to TRBJ1-6, and TRBD1 aligns with 7 junction nucleotides. The sample consisted of PBMCs. This receptor was taken from a male donor in good health and CMV-seronegative. The CDR3 region has the sequence CASQGVYNSPLHF. The DNA is TGCGCCAGTCAGGGGGTCTATAATTCACCCCTCCACTTT.